The next 32 T cell receptor beta chains were all read from a single sample in a study of cytomegalovirus exposure and HLA in healthy donors. The repertoire was sequenced with immunoSEQ multiplex PCR; TCRdb's copy has only in-frame clones and lacks some. The sample lists about 140,000 clones; around 85% were seen once. The material sequenced was PBMCs. The receptors were sampled from a man between 18 and 35 years old in good health and CMV-seronegative.

This clone came up a few times. The chain is built from TRBV25-1 and TRBJ2-7, with D possibly TRBD1 on 7 matching bases. Germline V gene sequence: CDR1 MGHDK, CDR2 SYGVNS. The ends were cut back, 4 bases at V and 6 bases at J, with 22 bases in the middle. The CDR3 contains 16 residues. The CDR3 here is CASSGGTGSGGSEQYF. The CDR3 bases are TGTGCCAGCAGTGGCGGGACGGGCTCAGGGGGTTCCGAGCAGTACTTC.

This chain joins TRBV18 and TRBJ2-1; TRBD2 aligns across 7 bases. The CDR3 length is 18 residues. V lost 1 base to trimming and J lost 0 bases; unmatched junction nucleotides: 9. Looked up from germline, CDR1 is KGHSH and CDR2 is LQKENI. CDR3 sequence reads: CASSPQGSGGNSYNEQFF. DNA for the CDR3: TGTGCCAGCTCACCACAGGGTTCGGGAGGTAACTCCTACAATGAGCAGTTCTTC. Using reference TRBV18 and TRBJ2-1 for the parts outside the CDR3, the full variable domain is NAGVMQNPRHLVRRRGQEARLRCSPMKGHSHVYWYRQLPEEGLKFMVYLQKENIIDESGMPKERFSAEFPKEGPSILRIQQVVRGDSAAYFCASSPQGSGGNSYNEQFFGPGTRLTVL.

V is TRBV6-5 and J is TRBJ2-7, with a possible D match to TRBD2 (6 bases). Trimming pared 6 bases from V and 5 bases from J, leaving 17 bases between. This CDR3 spans 14 amino acids. CDR1 and CDR2 (germline): MNHEY, SVGAGI. DNA for the CDR3: TGTGCCAGCAGAGCTCCTGCGGGGATCAACGAGCAGTACTTC. Residues: CASRAPAGINEQYF.

The chain uses TRBV30 and TRBJ1-1, with 8 bases matching TRBD1. CDR1 and CDR2 (germline): GTSNPN, SVGIG (reference sequence). The CDR3 consists of 15 residues. After removal of 3 bases from V and 1 base from J, the junction contained 7 bases not matched to a gene. The CDR3 nucleotides read TGTGCCTGGAGCGGGACAGGCCTTCCGAACACTGAAGCTTTCTTT. This encodes CAWSGTGLPNTEAFF.

The genes are TRBV6-1 and TRBJ1-1; 12 nucleotides line up with TRBD1. Germline V gene data show CDR1 as MNHNS and CDR2 as SASEGT. The CDR3 runs to 15 residues. After removal of 7 bases from V and 5 bases from J, the junction contained 8 bases not matched to a gene. DNA for the CDR3: TGTGCCAGCATCCGGGGACAGGGGGCGAGGACTGAAGCTTTCTTT. It translates to CASIRGQGARTEAFF.

The J gene is TRBJ2-2, the V gene TRBV27, with a weak D call TRBD1 (6 bases). CDR1 and CDR2 (germline): MNHEY, SMNVEV (reference sequence). V was shortened by 6 bases and J by 1 base, with 9 bases between the two germline ends. The CDR3 consists of 14 residues. CDR3 nucleotides: TGTGCCAGCAGGAAGGGACAGAACACCGGGGAGCTGTTTTTT. Encoded protein: CASRKGQNTGELFF.

This clone has just one count. The J gene is TRBJ2-1, the V gene TRBV28, with D possibly being TRBD2 (6 bases). Germline V gives CDR1 MDHEN, CDR2 SYDVKM. The V end was cut by 6 bases, the J end by 7 bases, with 19 bases between. There are 15 residues in the CDR3. The CDR3 loop reads CASSPWREARNEQFF. In DNA, the CDR3 is TGTGCCAGCAGCCCTTGGCGGGAAGCGAGGAATGAGCAGTTCTTC.

The chain combines TRBV27 with TRBJ2-3, with no clear D. The CDR3 extends over 13 amino acids. Germline-derived CDR1 and CDR2 are MNHEY and SMNVEV (reference sequence). Trimming shortened V by 1 base and J by 2 bases, and 4 bases separated the two germline ends. The DNA for the CDR3 is TGTGCCAGCAGTTTATACTTCACAGATACGCAGTATTTT. Translating gives CASSLYFTDTQYF.

The gene calls are TRBV10-2 and TRBJ1-3, with D unclear. Germline loops: CDR1 WSHSY, CDR2 SAAADI. The V end lost 9 bases, the J end lost 0 bases, and 15 bases lay between the germline ends. The CDR3 covers 15 residues. DNA of the CDR3: TGCGCCAGTAAACCACTGAGGCCCTCTGGAAACACCATATATTTT. It yields the protein CASKPLRPSGNTIYF.

This chain uses TRBV7-9 with TRBJ1-2; maybe TRBD1 (5 bases). This CDR3 comprises 16 residues. Germline CDR1 is SEHNR and CDR2 is FQNEAQ (reference sequence). With 2 bases removed from V and 8 bases from J, the gap between germline ends came to 21 bases. The CDR3 protein is CASSLTRSGREVGYTF. As DNA, the CDR3 is TGTGCCAGCAGCTTAACGCGTTCGGGCAGGGAAGTGGGCTACACCTTC.

The chain has TRBV7-8 and TRBJ1-1; D is possibly TRBD1 (6 bases). The CDR3 covers 12 residues. The V and J ends lost 3 bases and 13 bases respectively, with 15 bases between them. The germline CDR1 and CDR2 sequences are SGHVS and FQNEAQ. This CDR3 is CASSFRGAEVFF. CDR3 coding DNA: TGTGCCAGCAGCTTCCGGGGGGCGGAGGTTTTCTTT.

The V call is TRBV7-6, the J call TRBJ2-2; 7 bases are a match to TRBD1. The CDR3 loop spans 15 amino acids. The germline V gene has CDR1 SGHVS and CDR2 FNYEAQ. V lost 3 bases and J lost 3; bases outside the gene matches: 4. This CDR3 reads CASSFGQGDTGELFF. The CDR3 DNA reads TGTGCCAGCAGCTTCGGCCAGGGGGACACCGGGGAGCTGTTTTTT.

The chain has TRBV11-2 and TRBJ2-7; D perhaps matches TRBD1 (5 bases). V lost 4 bases and J lost 4, with 14 bases in between. CDR1 SGHAT and CDR2 FQNNGV come from the germline V gene. The CDR3 contains 14 residues. As DNA, the CDR3 is TGTGCCAGCAGCTGGGGCAGTGTTCCGTACGAGCAGTACTTC. It encodes CASSWGSVPYEQYF.

The rearrangement uses TRBV28 and TRBJ2-1, with a tentative D call TRBD1 (5 bases). This CDR3 has 15 amino acids. V was cut by 3 bases and J by 5 bases, with 14 bases left in between. Per germline, CDR1 MDHEN and CDR2 SYDVKM. This CDR3 is CASSFVRQKDNEQFF. In DNA, the CDR3 is TGTGCCAGCAGTTTCGTCAGACAGAAGGACAATGAGCAGTTCTTC.

The J gene is TRBJ2-3, the V gene TRBV6-1; 11 nucleotides agree with TRBD1. Per germline, CDR1 MNHNS and CDR2 SASEGT. The length of the CDR3 is 14 residues. V shed 6 bases, J shed 5 bases, and the junction held 4 bases outside the gene matches. The CDR3 DNA sequence: TGTGCCAGCAGGGACAGGGGGCGTGAAGATACGCAGTATTTT. It is translated as CASRDRGREDTQYF.

The rearrangement uses TRBV10-3 and TRBJ1-2; D not certain. The CDR3 spans 10 residues. Germline lookup yields CDR1 ENHRY and CDR2 SYGVKD. V shed 10 bases and J shed 8 bases, with 11 bases lying between them. The CDR3: CATLGGGYTF. Here the CDR3 DNA reads TGTGCCACCCTAGGCGGGGGCTACACCTTC.

This chain joins TRBV6-4 and TRBJ2-6; TRBD1 matches 9 bases. Germline trimming cut 3 bases from V and 2 bases from J; bases unmatched to any gene: 2. The CDR3 spans 16 residues. Germline V gene lookup returns CDR1 MRHNA and CDR2 SNTAGT. The CDR3 nucleotides read TGTGCCAGCAGTGATACAGGGGGCGCTGGGGCCAACGTCCTGACTTTC. It codes for CASSDTGGAGANVLTF.

The gene calls are TRBV12-2 and TRBJ2-7; the tabulated D call, TRBD2, remains unverified against the DNA. TRBV12-2 is reported as a pseudogene. This CDR3 has 14 residues. CDR3 sequence reads: CASRLECSRVEQYF. The DNA for the CDR3 is TGTGCAAGTCGCTTAGAATGCTCGCGGGTCGAGCAGTACTTC.

This rearrangement joins TRBV25-1 to TRBJ2-5; 9 bases fit TRBD1. Trimming removed 7 bases from V and 5 bases from J; junction bases left unmatched: 8. The CDR3 spans 14 residues. Germline loops: CDR1 MGHDK, CDR2 SYGVNS. CDR3 loop: CASTPGQGPETQYF. The CDR3 DNA reads TGTGCCAGCACACCGGGACAGGGACCGGAGACCCAGTACTTC.

The genes are TRBV6-4 and TRBJ2-1; 9 bases fit TRBD1. V dropped 5 bases and J dropped 8; count of bases not matched to a gene: 7. This CDR3 has 14 amino acids. Germline V lookup: CDR1 MRHNA, CDR2 SNTAGT. The CDR3 loop is CASSRDREQDEQFF. In DNA form, the CDR3 reads TGTGCCAGCAGTCGGGACAGGGAGCAAGATGAGCAGTTCTTC.

The chain recombines TRBV28 with TRBJ2-1; the D gene is possibly TRBD1 (6 bases). The CDR3 spans 17 residues. V was shortened by 7 bases and J by 4 bases, with 23 bases between the two germline ends. Per germline, CDR1 MDHEN and CDR2 SYDVKM. Here the CDR3 reads CASTDYWGRVLYNEQFF. CDR3 nucleotide sequence: TGTGCCAGCACCGATTACTGGGGGCGGGTTTTGTACAATGAGCAGTTCTTC. The full variable domain, its missing parts supplied by reference TRBV28 and TRBJ2-1, is DVKVTQSSRYLVKRTGEKVFLECVQDMDHENMFWYRQDPGLGLRLIYFSYDVKMKEKGDIPEGYSVSREKKERFSLILESASTNQTSMYLCASTDYWGRVLYNEQFFGPGTRLTVL.

V usage is TRBV9 and J usage is TRBJ2-3, with 7 positions matching TRBD2. From germline, CDR1 is SGDLS and CDR2 YYNGEE. The CDR3 is 16 amino acids. Trimming took 6 bases from V and 0 from J; bases not matched to a gene: 10. CDR3 nucleotides: TGTGCCAGCACGGTAGCGGGCCACGCTAGCACAGATACGCAGTATTTT. Encoded protein: CASTVAGHASTDTQYF.

The chain recombines TRBV7-8 with TRBJ1-3; D remains unclear. Between the trimmed V and J ends, which lost 2 bases and 5 bases, there was a span of 13 bases. The CDR3 sequence is 15 residues long. Germline V CDR1 and CDR2: SGHVS, FQNEAQ. The CDR3 is CASSLTASERNTIYF. DNA for the CDR3: TGTGCCAGCAGCTTAACGGCCAGCGAACGAAACACCATATATTTT.

This rearrangement joins TRBV9 to TRBJ1-4; 7 positions agree with TRBD1. J gave up 7 bases and V 0 bases, and 6 bases lay outside the gene matches. CDR3 length: 15 amino acids. The germline gives CDR1 SGDLS, CDR2 YYNGEE. CDR3 sequence reads: CASSVAGTASEKLFF. DNA of the CDR3: TGTGCCAGCAGCGTAGCCGGGACAGCAAGTGAAAAACTGTTTTTT.

The chain combines TRBV11-3 with TRBJ1-2, with a tentative D call TRBD1 (5 bases). The CDR3 contains 15 residues. The V gene's germline CDR1 is SGHNT and CDR2 YENEEA. V gave up 4 bases and J gave up 8 bases, with 20 bases separating them. The CDR3 DNA follows: TGTGCCAGCAGCTCCCCCCAATGGGGGGAGGGGGGCTACACCTTC. It codes for CASSSPQWGEGGYTF.

The rearrangement joins TRBV2 to TRBJ2-5, with 7 nucleotides matching TRBD2. Germline loops: CDR1 SNHLY, CDR2 FYNNEI. The CDR3 length is 15 residues. V was pared by 8 bases and J by 5 bases, with 14 bases of the junction left unmatched. In DNA, the CDR3 is TGTGCCAGCCTTGGGGACGGGGGGTTCGGGGAGACCCAGTACTTC. Its protein is CASLGDGGFGETQYF.

This chain connects TRBV7-8 to TRBJ1-2; tentatively, D is TRBD1 (6 bases). The CDR3 spans 14 residues. Germline V gene data show CDR1 as SGHVS and CDR2 as FQNEAQ. V lost 2 bases and J 4 bases, leaving 11 bases between the germline ends. The CDR3 nucleotides read TGTGCCAGCAGCTTAACTGGACAGTCCTATGGCTACACCTTC. This encodes CASSLTGQSYGYTF. Full variable domain (remainder filled in from reference TRBV7-8 and TRBJ1-2): GAGVSQSPRYKVAKRGQDVALRCDPISGHVSLFWYQQALGQGPEFLTYFQNEAQLDKSGLPSDRFFAERPEGSVSTLKIQRTQQEDSAVYLCASSLTGQSYGYTFGSGTRLTVV.

This clone has a single count. The V and J genes are TRBV14 and TRBJ1-2; TRBD1 matches 10 bases. J lost 4 bases, V lost 0 bases, and 5 bases had no gene match. Per the germline V gene, CDR1 is SGHDN and CDR2 is FVKESK. The CDR3 runs to 16 residues. The DNA of the CDR3 is TGTGCCAGCAGCCAAGATTTTGGGGACAGGGGCTATGGCTACACCTTC. This codes for CASSQDFGDRGYGYTF.

The rearrangement joins TRBV5-4 to TRBJ1-5; TRBD1 might be the D (6 bases). Germline CDR1 and CDR2: SGHNT and YYREEE (reference sequence). The CDR3 totals 15 residues. With 2 bases removed from V and 3 bases from J, the gap between germline ends came to 12 bases. CDR3 loop: CASSLQGSSNQPQHF. The CDR3 nucleotides are TGTGCCAGCAGCTTACAGGGTTCGTCCAATCAGCCCCAGCATTTT.

This clone was picked up a small number of times. The rearrangement joins TRBV6-5 to TRBJ2-7, with 7 bases identical to TRBD2. Trimming cost V 11 bases and J 1 base; bases outside gene matches: 8. The germline V gene encodes CDR1 MNHEY and CDR2 SVGAGI. CDR3 size: 13 residues. CDR3 bases: TGTGCCGCCCGGGCTAGCGGTTCCTACGAGCAGTACTTC. Protein sequence: CAARASGSYEQYF.

This clone was picked up a small number of times. The V gene is TRBV6-1, the J gene TRBJ1-5; 9 bases match TRBD1. With 4 bases clipped from V and 6 bases from J, the junction kept 10 bases outside the gene matches. The CDR3 has 16 amino acids. Germline CDR1 is MNHNS and CDR2 is SASEGT. The CDR3 loop reads CASSGWGQGISQPQHF. CDR3 in DNA: TGTGCCAGCAGTGGGTGGGGACAGGGAATAAGTCAGCCCCAGCATTTT.

This chain links TRBV2 with TRBJ2-7; 12 nucleotides agree with TRBD2. Germline-derived CDR1 and CDR2 are SNHLY and FYNNEI. The CDR3 contains 15 residues. V dropped 6 bases and J dropped 1; count of bases not matched to a gene: 4. CDR3 sequence reads: CASRAGLAGSYEQYF. The CDR3 bases are TGTGCCAGCAGGGCTGGACTAGCGGGGTCCTACGAGCAGTACTTC.